This TCR beta chain was observed in a study of beta chain features in type 1 diabetes. Background on the study: Patients and healthy donors were similar in age, gender and cell yields.

On this clone itself: Its antigen is undetermined.

Expressed TCRB transcripts were sequenced after all isolated RNA was converted to cDNA. Data came from immunoSEQ multiplex PCR; TCRdb stores just in-frame clones and leaves some out. The table lists fewer than 45,000 clones, about 66% of them singletons, with roughly 1.7% in the top ten. General study results and limits: There were fewer insertions and more deletions at the VDJ junctions of type 1 diabetes patients. TCRB CDR3 length was moderately but significantly reduced in all four CD4+ subsets of Type 1 diabetes patients. Overrepresentation of cells with high TCR expression could result from cDNA sequencing. A greater similarity of naive, central memory and Treg TCRB repertoires was seen among patients than among healthy donors.

Sequences were obtained from Tregs from blood. This sequence was found in a man aged 30-40 years with type 1 diabetes. Some clones in this sample may be carry-over from other donors' samples.

The CDR3: CASSSTGRTEAFF. The CDR3 DNA is TGTGCCAGCAGCTCGACAGGGAGGACTGAAGCTTTCTTT. The rearrangement uses TRBV5-5 and TRBJ1-1, with 7 bases matching TRBD1. The V gene end was trimmed by 3 bases and the J gene end by 5 bases; junction bases not matched to a gene: 4. Germline-derived CDR1 and CDR2 are SGHKS and YYEKEE (reference sequence). The CDR3 has 13 amino acids.